Following are 8 T cell receptor beta chains from one sample sequenced in a study of blood T cell repertoires in COVID-19. The data were produced by immunoSEQ multiplex PCR, yet TCRdb's version contains in-frame clones alone and is incomplete. The sample holds about 160,000 clones, approximately 91% seen once. Sequencing was done on a sample of peripheral blood. These receptor sequences come from a young man with acute or convalescent COVID-19.

The CDR3 spells CASSHQASWTAQPQHF. CDR3 in DNA: TGTGCCAGTAGTCACCAAGCCTCCTGGACAGCCCAGCCCCAGCATTTT. The V gene is TRBV19, the J gene TRBJ1-5, with D perhaps matching TRBD1 (6 bases). The CDR3 contains 16 residues. Per germline, CDR1 LNHDA and CDR2 SQIVND (reference sequence). The germline V and J ends were trimmed by 5 bases and 7 bases, with 21 bases remaining between them. Based on the CDR3 plus reference TRBV19 and TRBJ1-5, the full variable domain is DGGITQSPKYLFRKEGQNVTLSCEQNLNHDAMYWYRQDPGQGLRLIYYSQIVNDFQKGDIAEGYSVSREKKESFPLTVTSAQKNPTAFYLCASSHQASWTAQPQHFGDGTRLSIL.

This rearrangement joins TRBV19 to TRBJ1-5; D might be TRBD1 (5 bases). With 5 bases removed from V and 3 bases from J, the gap between germline ends came to 14 bases. Per the germline V gene, CDR1 is LNHDA and CDR2 is SQIVND (reference sequence). The CDR3 contains 15 residues. CDR3 nucleotides: TGTGCCAGTAGTCCTACCCAGGGCTACAATCAGCCCCAGCATTTT. It yields the protein CASSPTQGYNQPQHF.

This chain joins TRBV5-1 and TRBJ2-7, with 8 bases matching TRBD1. The ends lost 8 bases at V and 0 bases at J; junction bases unmatched: 7. The V gene's germline CDR1 is SGHRS and CDR2 YFSETQ. The CDR3 runs 14 residues. The CDR3 spells CASGRQGSSYEQYF. As DNA, the CDR3 is TGCGCCAGTGGGAGACAGGGGAGCTCCTACGAGCAGTACTTC.

The V call is TRBV5-1, the J call TRBJ1-1; no clear D. The V and J ends lost 0 bases and 2 bases respectively, with 11 bases between them. Germline-derived CDR1 and CDR2 are SGHRS and YFSETQ. The CDR3 is 15 amino acids. The CDR3 region has the DNA TGCGCCAGCAGCTTGGAGGCGGGAAAAAACACTGAAGCTTTCTTT. This encodes CASSLEAGKNTEAFF.

V and J are TRBV5-1 and TRBJ2-1; D is perhaps TRBD1 (6 bases). V gave up 4 bases and J gave up 5 bases, with 13 bases separating them. Germline CDR1 is SGHRS and CDR2 is YFSETQ. The CDR3 sequence is 14 residues long. CDR3 coding DNA: TGCGCCAGCAGCCTTCAGGGGATCGACAATGAGCAGTTCTTC. Translated: CASSLQGIDNEQFF.

The chain is built from TRBV14 and TRBJ2-5, with a possible D match to TRBD1 (6 bases). The length of the CDR3 is 15 residues. Looked up from germline, CDR1 is SGHDN and CDR2 is FVKESK. The V end was cut by 5 bases, the J end by 1 base, with 14 bases between. This chain's CDR3 is CASSDLRGSQETQYF. The CDR3 DNA is TGTGCCAGCAGCGATCTGAGGGGGTCCCAAGAGACCCAGTACTTC.

The chain combines TRBV2 with TRBJ2-7, with 11 bases lining up with TRBD2. From germline, CDR1 is SNHLY and CDR2 FYNNEI. CDR3 length: 23 residues. The V gene end was trimmed by 4 bases and the J gene end by 6 bases; junction bases not matched to a gene: 32. The CDR3 nucleotides read TGTGCCAGCAGTGCCCCCGGAAGACTAGCGGGACACGTACCCCTATCGAGCACAGGCGAGCAGTACTTC. Protein: CASSAPGRLAGHVPLSSTGEQYF.

The chain recombines TRBV7-9 with TRBJ2-7; 7 bases are a match to TRBD1. After removal of 5 bases from V and 0 bases from J, the junction contained 10 bases not matched to a gene. The CDR3 is 16 amino acids. Germline V gives CDR1 SEHNR, CDR2 FQNEAQ (reference sequence). CDR3 residues: CASSSSTGVLSYEQYF. CDR3 coding DNA: TGTGCCAGCAGCAGCTCAACAGGGGTCCTCTCCTACGAGCAGTACTTC.